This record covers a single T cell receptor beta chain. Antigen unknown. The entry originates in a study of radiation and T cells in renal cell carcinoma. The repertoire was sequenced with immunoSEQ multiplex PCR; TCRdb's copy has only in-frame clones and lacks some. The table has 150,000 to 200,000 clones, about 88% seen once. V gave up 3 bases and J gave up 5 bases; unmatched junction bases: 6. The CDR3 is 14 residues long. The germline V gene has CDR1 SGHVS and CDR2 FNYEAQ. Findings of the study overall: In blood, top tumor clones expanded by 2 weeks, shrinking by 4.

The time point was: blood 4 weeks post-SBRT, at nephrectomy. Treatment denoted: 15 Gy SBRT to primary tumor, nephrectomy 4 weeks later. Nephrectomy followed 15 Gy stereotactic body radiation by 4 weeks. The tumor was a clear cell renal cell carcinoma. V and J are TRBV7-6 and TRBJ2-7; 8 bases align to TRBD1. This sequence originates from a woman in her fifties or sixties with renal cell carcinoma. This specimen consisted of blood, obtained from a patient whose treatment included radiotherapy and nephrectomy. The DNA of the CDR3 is TGTGCCAGCAGCTTCCCGGGACAGGTGGACGAGCAGTACTTC. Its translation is CASSFPGQVDEQYF.